The following is a T cell receptor (beta chain) sequence with its context. As yet, its antigen is unknown. Using RNA transcripts as the source, TCR beta CDR3 regions were amplified. Carried out on the TCR CDR3, a first-round RT-PCR used the HTBI primer set. TCRdb redid the calling of the multiplex PCR reads with MiXCR, one entry per CDR3 protein. The data hold about half a million distinct CDR3 sequences, with approximately 20% observed a single time. Trimming removed 7 bases from V and 4 bases from J, with 9 bases in between. The germline V gene has CDR1 SEHNR and CDR2 FQNEAQ (reference sequence). This CDR3 has 12 residues. The data derive from a study of T cells in Graves' hyperthyroidism and ophthalmopathy. Study results and limitations: The model forecast ophthalmopathy, anticipating it by a median around 6.4 months before onset. Ophthalmopathy could be told apart from stable hyperthyroidism with a 13 V-J model.

The sequencing input was blood. The receptor comes from a man in his forties with Graves' ophthalmopathy. This sequence joins TRBV7-9 and TRBJ2-3; D unclear. Written as DNA, the CDR3 is TGTGCCAGCACCTCCCGCGCAGATACGCAGTATTTT. This translates into CASTSRADTQYF.